This T cell receptor beta chain was profiled in a study of tumor-infiltrating lymphocytes in oesophageal squamous cell carcinoma. By its share, this clonotype is medium-sized (0.01 to 0.1%). TCRdb reprocessed the PCR reads via MiXCR and lists one record per CDR3 protein. The data show about 14,000 distinct CDR3 sequences, 40% to 60% seen once. The clonotype originates from a male donor with esophageal squamous cell carcinoma. The sequenced material came from blood.

CDR3 sequence: CAISEGSAADTQYF. CDR3 DNA: TGTGCCATCAGTGAAGGATCGGCAGCAGATACGCAGTATTTT. V and J are TRBV10-3 and TRBJ2-3; D is undetermined. Trimming removed 3 bases from V and 4 bases from J, with 11 bases in between. The CDR3 spans 14 residues. Germline V lookup: CDR1 ENHRY, CDR2 SYGVKD.